Following are 10 T cell receptor beta chains from one sample sequenced in a study of CD8 T cells in ankylosing spondylitis. Whole-study findings and limits: Apparently characteristic of ankylosing spondylitis blood was a TCR beta motif (eight highly homologous variants).

TCRdb independently ran MiXCR on the 5' RACE reads; one entry per CDR3 protein. Of approximately 400,000 distinct CDR3 sequences detected, about a sixth appear once; the ten largest clones hold 0.95% to 1.1%. For these receptors, no antigen is known. Sequencing was carried out using blood, either unsorted or a sorted T cell fraction (not recorded which). The receptors were sampled from a male donor with ankylosing spondylitis.

This clonotype turned up a few times. V usage is TRBV6-1 and J usage is TRBJ2-3; D may be TRBD2 (7 bases). V was shortened by 6 bases and J by 3 bases, with 13 bases between the two germline ends. The V gene's germline CDR1 is MNHNS and CDR2 SASEGT. CDR3 size: 14 residues. DNA for the CDR3: TGTGCCAGCAGGGCCGCGGGGGCGACAGATACGCAGTATTTT. Protein sequence: CASRAAGATDTQYF.

The chain couples TRBV4-1 to TRBJ2-2; perhaps TRBD1 as D (6 bases). The germline V gene encodes CDR1 MGHRA and CDR2 YSYEKL. Between the trimmed V and J ends, which lost 4 bases and 2 bases, there was a span of 17 bases. This CDR3 is 17 amino acids long. CDR3 nucleotides: TGCGCCAGCAGCCCCCCCTTAGGACAGACAAACACCGGGGAGCTGTTTTTT. It translates to CASSPPLGQTNTGELFF.

This clonotype came up many times. The chain has TRBV5-6 and TRBJ1-2; D remains ambiguous. Germline CDR1 reads SGHDT; CDR2 reads YYEEEE. Between the trimmed V and J ends, which lost 6 bases and 4 bases, there was a span of 13 bases. The CDR3 runs 13 residues. CDR3 amino acids: CASTNVGVYGYTF. The CDR3 DNA sequence: TGTGCCAGCACCAACGTCGGGGTCTATGGCTACACCTTC. Using reference TRBV5-6 and TRBJ1-2 for the parts outside the CDR3, the full variable domain is DAGVTQSPTHLIKTRGQQVTLRCSPKSGHDTVSWYQQALGQGPQFIFQYYEEEERQRGNFPDRFSGHQFPNYSSELNVNALLLGDSALYLCASTNVGVYGYTFGSGTRLTVV.

The chain carries TRBV12-3 or TRBV12-4 and TRBJ2-1; D is unresolved. This CDR3 comprises 12 residues. V shed 0 bases and J shed 10 bases, with 7 bases lying between them. The CDR3 nucleotides read TGTGCCAGCAGTTTAGCCGGGCTCGAGCAGTTCTTC. This gives the protein CASSLAGLEQFF.

This chain joins TRBV28 and TRBJ1-2; D is perhaps TRBD1 (6 bases). Germline lookup yields CDR1 MDHEN and CDR2 SYDVKM. Trimming stripped 6 bases from V and 1 base from J, with 21 bases between. This CDR3 contains 17 residues. CDR3 nucleotides: TGTGCCAGCAGACCCCAGTCGCGGGACACAGTTAACTATGGCTACACCTTC. This sequence encodes CASRPQSRDTVNYGYTF.

The chain employs TRBV7-2 and TRBJ2-7; 9 bases line up with TRBD1. Germline CDR1 reads SGHTA; CDR2 reads FQGNSA. The CDR3 length is 14 residues. Trimming at V came to 5 bases and at J to 3 bases, leaving 5 bases not matched to a gene. CDR3 in amino acids: CASSPDRGNYEQYF. The CDR3 nucleotides read TGTGCCAGCAGCCCGGACAGGGGCAACTACGAGCAGTACTTC.

There are a few counts of this clonotype. It is unclear where the CDR3 begins or ends on the DNA, so no DNA is shown, and the CDR3 is as TCRdb lists it. The chain couples TRBV7-5 to TRBJ1-5; the table's D call of TRBD1 was not tested on the DNA. TRBV7-5 corresponds to a pseudogene. The CDR3 is 17 amino acids in total, end residues counted. CDR3 loop: CISVSEAPDRHNQPQHF.

CDR3 residues: CSAAAGESQYF. CDR3 bases: TGCAGTGCGGCAGCGGGAGAATCCCAGTATTTT. This rearrangement joins TRBV20-1 to TRBJ2-3; 8 bases align to TRBD2. CDR3 size: 11 residues. The V segment lost 6 bases and the J segment 12 bases; nucleotides outside the gene matches: 8. CDR1 and CDR2 from the germline V gene are DFQATT and SNEGSKA (reference sequence).

Only a few counts were recorded for this clonotype. J is TRBJ1-2 and V is TRBV27; D is perhaps TRBD1 (5 bases). The V gene lost 4 bases and the J gene lost 5 bases, with 20 bases spanning the gap. Germline CDR1 and CDR2: MNHEY and SMNVEV (reference sequence). The CDR3 covers 16 residues. The CDR3, as DNA: TGTGCCAGCAGTTCCCACGGACTTGGGGGACGGTATGGCTACACCTTC. Protein product: CASSSHGLGGRYGYTF.

This clonotype has a handful of counts. V gene TRBV7-3 combines with J gene TRBJ1-1; D may be TRBD1 (5 bases). V shed 4 bases and J shed 4 bases, with 10 bases lying between them. This CDR3 comprises 13 residues. Germline V gene data show CDR1 as SGHTA and CDR2 as FQGTGA. CDR3: CASSSDSGTEAFF. CDR3 nucleotides: TGTGCCAGCAGCTCCGACAGTGGCACTGAAGCTTTCTTT. The full variable domain, in which reference TRBV7-3 and TRBJ1-1 provide the parts outside the CDR3, is GAGVSQTPSNKVTEKGKYVELRCDPISGHTALYWYRQSLGQGPEFLIYFQGTGAADDSGLPNDRFFAVRPEGSVSTLKIQRTERGDSAVYLCASSSDSGTEAFFGQGTRLTVV.